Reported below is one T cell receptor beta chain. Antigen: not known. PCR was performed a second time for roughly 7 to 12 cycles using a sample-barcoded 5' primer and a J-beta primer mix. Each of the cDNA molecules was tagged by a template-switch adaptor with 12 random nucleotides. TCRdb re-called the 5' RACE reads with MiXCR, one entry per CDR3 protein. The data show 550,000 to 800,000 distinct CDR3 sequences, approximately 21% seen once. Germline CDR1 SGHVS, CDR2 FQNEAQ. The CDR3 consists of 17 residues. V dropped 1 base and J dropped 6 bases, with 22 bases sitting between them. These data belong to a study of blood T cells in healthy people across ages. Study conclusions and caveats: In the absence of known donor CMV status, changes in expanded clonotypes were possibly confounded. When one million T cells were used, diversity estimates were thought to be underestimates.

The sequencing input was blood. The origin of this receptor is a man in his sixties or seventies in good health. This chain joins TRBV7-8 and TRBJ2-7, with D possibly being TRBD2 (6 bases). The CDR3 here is CASSLVASDVSRGEQYF. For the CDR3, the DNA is TGTGCCAGCAGCTTAGTCGCTAGCGATGTCTCGAGAGGCGAGCAGTACTTC.